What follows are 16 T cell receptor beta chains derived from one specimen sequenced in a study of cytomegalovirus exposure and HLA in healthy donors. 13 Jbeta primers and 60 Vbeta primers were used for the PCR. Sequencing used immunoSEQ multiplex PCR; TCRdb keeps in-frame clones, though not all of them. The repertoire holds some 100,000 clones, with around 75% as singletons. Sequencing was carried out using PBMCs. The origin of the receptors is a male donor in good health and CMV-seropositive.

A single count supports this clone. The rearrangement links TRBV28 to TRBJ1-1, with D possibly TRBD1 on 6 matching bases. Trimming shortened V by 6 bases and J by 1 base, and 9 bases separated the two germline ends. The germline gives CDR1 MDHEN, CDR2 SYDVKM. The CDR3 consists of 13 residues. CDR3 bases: TGTGCCAGCAGAACGACAGGGAACACTGAAGCTTTCTTT. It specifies CASRTTGNTEAFF. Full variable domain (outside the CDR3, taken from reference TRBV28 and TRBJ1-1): DVKVTQSSRYLVKRTGEKVFLECVQDMDHENMFWYRQDPGLGLRLIYFSYDVKMKEKGDIPEGYSVSREKKERFSLILESASTNQTSMYLCASRTTGNTEAFFGQGTRLTVV.

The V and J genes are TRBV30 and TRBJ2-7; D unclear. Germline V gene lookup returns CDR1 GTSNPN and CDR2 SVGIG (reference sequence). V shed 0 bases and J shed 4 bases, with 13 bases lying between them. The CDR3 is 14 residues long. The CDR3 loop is CAWSVPARLYEQYF. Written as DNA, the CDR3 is TGTGCCTGGAGTGTGCCGGCCAGACTTTACGAGCAGTACTTC.

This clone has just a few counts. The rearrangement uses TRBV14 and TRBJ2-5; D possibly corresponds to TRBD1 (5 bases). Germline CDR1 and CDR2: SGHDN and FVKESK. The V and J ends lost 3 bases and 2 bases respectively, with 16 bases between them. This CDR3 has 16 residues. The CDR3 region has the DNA TGTGCCAGCAGCCATATCCGTGGGGCTTATCAAGAGACCCAGTACTTC. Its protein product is CASSHIRGAYQETQYF.

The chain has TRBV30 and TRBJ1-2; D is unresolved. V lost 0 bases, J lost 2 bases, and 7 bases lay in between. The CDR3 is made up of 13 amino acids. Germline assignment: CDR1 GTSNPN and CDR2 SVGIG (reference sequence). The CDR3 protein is CAWSVAGNYGYTF. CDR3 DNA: TGTGCCTGGAGTGTAGCCGGGAACTATGGCTACACCTTC.

CDR3 loop: CASSQDRGYGYTF. DNA of the CDR3: TGTGCCAGCAGCCAGGACAGGGGCTATGGCTACACCTTC. The gene calls are TRBV11-2 and TRBJ1-2; TRBD1 matches 9 bases. V was pared by 5 bases and J by 4 bases, with 2 bases of the junction left unmatched. The CDR3 covers 13 residues. The germline V gene encodes CDR1 SGHAT and CDR2 FQNNGV.

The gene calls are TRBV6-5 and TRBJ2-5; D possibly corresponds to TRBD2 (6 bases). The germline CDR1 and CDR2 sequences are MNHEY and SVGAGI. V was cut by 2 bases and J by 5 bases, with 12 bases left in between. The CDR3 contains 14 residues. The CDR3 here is CASSYGAGRETQYF. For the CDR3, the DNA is TGTGCCAGCAGTTACGGCGCAGGGAGGGAGACCCAGTACTTC.

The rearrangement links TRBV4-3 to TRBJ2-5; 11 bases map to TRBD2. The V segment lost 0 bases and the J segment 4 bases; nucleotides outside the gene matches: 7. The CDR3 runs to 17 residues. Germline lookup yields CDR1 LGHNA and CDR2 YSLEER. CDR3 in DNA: TGCGCCAGCAGCCAAGAAGGCCCTAGCGGGGGGCCAGAGACCCAGTACTTC. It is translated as CASSQEGPSGGPETQYF.

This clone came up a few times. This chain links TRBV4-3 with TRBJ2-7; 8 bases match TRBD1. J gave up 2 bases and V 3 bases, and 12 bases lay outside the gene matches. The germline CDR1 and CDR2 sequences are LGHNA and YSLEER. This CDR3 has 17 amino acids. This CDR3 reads CASSQALGTGPTYEQYF. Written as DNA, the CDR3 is TGCGCCAGCAGCCAGGCCCTAGGGACAGGACCCACCTACGAGCAGTACTTC.

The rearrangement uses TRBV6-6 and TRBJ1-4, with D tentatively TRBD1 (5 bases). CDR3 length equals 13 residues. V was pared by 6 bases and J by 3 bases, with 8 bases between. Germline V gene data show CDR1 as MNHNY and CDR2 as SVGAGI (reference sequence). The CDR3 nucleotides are TGTGCCAGCAGCGACAGTTCTAATGAAAAACTGTTTTTT. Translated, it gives CASSDSSNEKLFF.

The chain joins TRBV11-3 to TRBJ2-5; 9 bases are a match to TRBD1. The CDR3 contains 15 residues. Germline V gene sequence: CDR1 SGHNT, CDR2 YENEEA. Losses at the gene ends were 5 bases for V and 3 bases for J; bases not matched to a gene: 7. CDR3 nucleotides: TGTGCCAGCAGCGGGACAGGGAAAGTCGAAGAGACCCAGTACTTC. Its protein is CASSGTGKVEETQYF.

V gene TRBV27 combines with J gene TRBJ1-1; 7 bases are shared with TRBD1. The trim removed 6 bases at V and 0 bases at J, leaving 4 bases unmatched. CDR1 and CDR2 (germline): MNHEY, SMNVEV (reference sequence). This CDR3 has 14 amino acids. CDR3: CASRSRGLNTEAFF. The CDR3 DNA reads TGTGCCAGCAGGTCCAGGGGGTTGAACACTGAAGCTTTCTTT.

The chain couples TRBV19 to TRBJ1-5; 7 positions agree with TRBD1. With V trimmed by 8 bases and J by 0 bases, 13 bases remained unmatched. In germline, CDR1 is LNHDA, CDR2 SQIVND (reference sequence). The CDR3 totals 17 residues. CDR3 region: CASGTAYTGYSNQPQHF. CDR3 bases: TGTGCCAGTGGGACAGCTTACACTGGATATAGCAATCAGCCCCAGCATTTT.

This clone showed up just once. In nucleotides, the CDR3 is TGTGCCAGCAGCTCCTGGCGTACGGGGGGCAGGGAGACCCAGTACTTC. Its protein product is CASSSWRTGGRETQYF. The chain has TRBV7-8 and TRBJ2-5, with a tentative D call TRBD2 (7 bases). CDR3 length: 16 amino acids. V dropped 4 bases and J dropped 5 bases, with 20 bases sitting between them. The germline gives CDR1 SGHVS, CDR2 FQNEAQ.

CDR3 amino acids: CASSRQGSQETQYF. In nucleotides, the CDR3 is TGTGCCAGCAGCCGACAGGGAAGCCAAGAGACCCAGTACTTC. The genes are TRBV7-9 and TRBJ2-5; 7 bases are shared with TRBD1. With V trimmed by 5 bases and J by 1 base, 4 bases remained unmatched. CDR3 length: 14 residues. CDR1 is SEHNR and CDR2 is FQNEAQ in the germline V gene (reference sequence). The full variable domain, with the rest looked up from reference TRBV7-9 and TRBJ2-5, is DTGVSQNPRHKITKRGQNVTFRCDPISEHNRLYWYRQTLGQGPEFLTYFQNEAQLEKSRLLSDRFSAERPKGSFSTLEIQRTEQGDSAMYLCASSRQGSQETQYFGPGTRLLVL.

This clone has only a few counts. The CDR3 DNA reads as TGTGCCTGGAGAGACCCGGGACAGTTGCAAACCTATGGCTACACCTTC. It codes for CAWRDPGQLQTYGYTF. This chain uses TRBV30 with TRBJ1-2, with TRBD1 matching 7 bases. This CDR3 contains 16 residues. V shed 3 bases and J 4 bases; nucleotides not matched to a gene: 14. In germline, CDR1 is GTSNPN, CDR2 SVGIG (reference sequence).

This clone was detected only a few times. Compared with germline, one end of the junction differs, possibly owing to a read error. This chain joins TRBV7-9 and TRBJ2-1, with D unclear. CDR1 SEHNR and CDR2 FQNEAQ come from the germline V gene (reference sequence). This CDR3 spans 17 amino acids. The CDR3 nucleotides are TGTTCCAGCAGCAATAACCGTAGACTGAGCTCCTACAATGAGCAGTTCTTC. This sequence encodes CSSSNNRRLSSYNEQFF.